Presented here are 22 T cell receptor beta chains from one specimen sequenced in a study of monozygotic twins with inflammatory bowel disease. From its re-call of the 5' RACE reads, TCRdb lists each CDR3 protein once, without DNA. With about 210,000 distinct CDR3 sequences in the sample, the ten largest clones hold 1.6%. Material for sequencing was blood. The receptors stem from a human donor with ulcerative colitis or Crohn's disease, or a healthy co-twin of an affected twin (not recorded which).

The chain has TRBV7-8 and TRBJ1-4; TCRdb names TRBD1, which stays unverified in the absence of DNA. The CDR3 totals 13 residues. CDR1 and CDR2 from the germline V gene are SGHVS and FQNEAQ. CDR3 region: CASSLDSFEKLFF.

V usage is TRBV9 and J usage is TRBJ2-5; the D gene TCRdb calls, TRBD2, cannot be checked with no DNA. From germline, CDR1 is SGDLS and CDR2 YYNGEE. The CDR3 length is 14 residues. The CDR3 loop reads CASSVEGGGETQYF.

The chain links TRBV5-1 to TRBJ2-2. CDR1 and CDR2 from the germline V gene are SGHRS and YFSETQ. The CDR3 loop spans 14 amino acids. CDR3 loop: CASRWLANTWELFF.

The CDR3 sequence: CATSRDLSTGGFEKLFF. V and J are TRBV15 and TRBJ1-4; TCRdb returns TRBD1, unconfirmable since there is no DNA. This CDR3 region has 17 residues. CDR1 is LNHNV and CDR2 is YYDKDF in the germline V gene (reference sequence). Variable domain in full (rest from reference TRBV15 and TRBJ1-4): DAMVIQNPRYQVTQFGKPVTLSCSQTLNHNVMYWYQQKSSQAPKLLFHYYDKDFNNEADTPDNFQSRRPNTSFCFLDIRSPGLGDTAMYLCATSRDLSTGGFEKLFFGSGTQLSVL.

CDR3 residues: CASRGVTSGNTIYF. This chain connects TRBV21-1 to TRBJ1-3. TRBV21-1 is a pseudogene segment. The CDR3 extends over 14 amino acids.

The chain couples TRBV18 to TRBJ1-4. The CDR3 extends over 13 amino acids. Germline values: CDR1 KGHSH, CDR2 LQKENI. The CDR3 reads CASSPRRTEKLFF.

J is TRBJ1-1 and V is TRBV9; without DNA, the TCRdb call of TRBD1 cannot be checked. The CDR3 is made up of 15 amino acids. The germline V gene encodes CDR1 SGDLS and CDR2 YYNGEE. The CDR3 sequence: CASSVGGGLNTEAFF. Combining the CDR3 with reference TRBV9 and TRBJ1-1 gives the whole variable domain DSGVTQTPKHLITATGQRVTLRCSPRSGDLSVYWYQQSLDQGLQFLIQYYNGEERAKGNILERFSAQQFPDLHSELNLSSLELGDSALYFCASSVGGGLNTEAFFGQGTRLTVV.

V usage is TRBV7-2 and J usage is TRBJ1-1; checking the TCRdb D call of TRBD1 is not possible without DNA. The V gene's germline CDR1 is SGHTA and CDR2 FQGNSA. This CDR3 region has 13 residues. CDR3 protein: CAAGGQSNTEAFF.

CDR3 sequence: CASRQDTSYNEQFF. The chain is built from TRBV5-1 and TRBJ2-1; the D call of TRBD1 rests on TCRdb alone, since no DNA is present to check it. Germline V gene sequence: CDR1 SGHRS, CDR2 YFSETQ. This CDR3 spans 14 amino acids.

This chain links TRBV29-1 with TRBJ1-5; TCRdb selects TRBD1, and the lack of DNA leaves this call unchecked. This CDR3 comprises 15 residues. The germline gives CDR1 SQVTM, CDR2 ANQGSEA. CDR3 in amino acids: CSVEDRGKRNQPQHF.

The rearrangement links TRBV5-1 to TRBJ2-3; TCRdb designates TRBD2, a call that cannot be tested without DNA. Germline assignment: CDR1 SGHRS and CDR2 YFSETQ. This CDR3 contains 17 residues. CDR3 amino acids: CASSSGLAGGITDTQYF.

This chain links TRBV5-1 with TRBJ1-1; as DNA is missing, the TRBD1 call by TCRdb cannot be tested. CDR1 is SGHRS, CDR2 YFSETQ, per germline. The CDR3 extends over 13 amino acids. The CDR3 loop reads CASRGTGVTEAFF.

This sequence joins TRBV6-1 and TRBJ1-6; without DNA, the TCRdb call of TRBD1 cannot be checked. Germline CDR1 MNHNS, CDR2 SASEGT. This CDR3 spans 15 amino acids. CDR3 amino acids: CASSGKQAYNSPLHF.

This chain's CDR3 is CASSPPHQNTEAFF. The V and J genes are TRBV18 and TRBJ1-1. Germline CDR1 is KGHSH and CDR2 is LQKENI. CDR3 length equals 14 residues.

This chain joins TRBV11-3 and TRBJ1-2. The CDR3 contains 13 residues. The germline V gene encodes CDR1 SGHNT and CDR2 YENEEA. Here the CDR3 reads CASSLDGYYGYTF.

This rearrangement joins TRBV10-3 to TRBJ2-7; checking the TCRdb D call of TRBD1 is not possible without DNA. This CDR3 is built from 14 residues. Germline V gene lookup returns CDR1 ENHRY and CDR2 SYGVKD. The CDR3 protein is CAISEPDRGHEQYF.

The V gene is TRBV5-6, the J gene TRBJ1-5. The CDR3 totals 16 residues. CDR1 and CDR2 from the germline V gene are SGHDT and YYEEEE. CDR3 in amino acids: CASSLRRGRSNQPQHF.

The CDR3: CASSPGTQGTQYF. V is TRBV11-2 and J is TRBJ2-5; TCRdb's D call of TRBD1 is untestable without DNA. Germline V gene lookup returns CDR1 SGHAT and CDR2 FQNNGV. The CDR3 length is 13 residues.

The rearrangement uses TRBV5-1 and TRBJ1-5. Germline-derived CDR1 and CDR2 are SGHRS and YFSETQ. This CDR3 comprises 15 residues. The CDR3 loop is CASSLEGLGSQPQHF.

This chain's CDR3 is CASSFRTSGDTQYF. The chain employs TRBV5-1 and TRBJ2-3. This CDR3 is built from 14 residues. Germline V gives CDR1 SGHRS, CDR2 YFSETQ.

The chain has TRBV5-6 and TRBJ1-2. The CDR3 totals 14 residues. Germline V gene lookup returns CDR1 SGHDT and CDR2 YYEEEE. CDR3 in amino acids: CASSLGTLGYGYTF.

The chain is built from TRBV29-1 and TRBJ2-1; without DNA, the TCRdb call of TRBD2 cannot be checked. Germline lookup yields CDR1 SQVTM and CDR2 ANQGSEA. This CDR3 contains 14 residues. The CDR3 protein is CSVGVKARISEQFF.